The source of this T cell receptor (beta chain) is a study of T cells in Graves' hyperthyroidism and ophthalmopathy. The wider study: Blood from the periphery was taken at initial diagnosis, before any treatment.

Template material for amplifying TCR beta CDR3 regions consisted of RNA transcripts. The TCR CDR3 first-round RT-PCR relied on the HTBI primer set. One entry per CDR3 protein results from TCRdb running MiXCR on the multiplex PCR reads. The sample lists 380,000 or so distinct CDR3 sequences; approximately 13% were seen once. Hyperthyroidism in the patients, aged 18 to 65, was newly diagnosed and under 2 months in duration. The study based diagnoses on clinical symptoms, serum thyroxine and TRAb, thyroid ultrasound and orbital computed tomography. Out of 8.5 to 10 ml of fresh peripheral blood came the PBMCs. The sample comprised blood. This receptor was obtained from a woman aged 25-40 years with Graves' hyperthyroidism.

CDR3 sequence (DNA): TGCGCCAGCAGCTCCGGACAGTCCGCAGATACGCAGTATTTT. Protein: CASSSGQSADTQYF. The chain uses TRBV4-1 and TRBJ2-3; the D gene is possibly TRBD1 (6 bases). The CDR3 is made up of 14 amino acids. Per germline, CDR1 MGHRA and CDR2 YSYEKL. The germline V and J ends were trimmed by 5 bases and 4 bases, with 13 bases remaining between them.